Listed below are T cell receptor beta chains from one sample, sequenced in a study of control samples from healthy donors and cancer patients. Produced via immunoSEQ multiplex PCR; TCRdb's table is partial and in-frame only. The table shows around 68,000 clones, with 83% occurring only once. Sequences were obtained from blood. These receptors all come from a man between 60 and 75 years old in good health. Both conserved end residues are part of each CDR3. The order of the fields is CDR3 DNA, CDR3 protein, J gene, V gene, D gene, clone size. The D gene is left open where the match is weak. Clone size is stated in some rows and not others, as once, few, many or a class when expanded.

cdr3_nt: TGTGCCAGCAGCTTAGGGGGGACAGTTCTCGAGCAGTACTTC; cdr3_aa: CASSLGGTVLEQYF; j_call: TRBJ2-7; v_call: TRBV7-6; d_call: TRBD1; clone_size: -
cdr3_nt: TGCGCCAGCAGTCAAACCGGACATCAATACGAGCAGTACTTC; cdr3_aa: CASSQTGHQYEQYF; j_call: TRBJ2-7; v_call: TRBV23-1; d_call: -; clone_size: -
cdr3_nt: TGTGCCAGCAGCTTGCCCCAGCCCCCAAGCTTCTTT; cdr3_aa: CASSLPQPPSFF; j_call: TRBJ1-1; v_call: TRBV5-8; d_call: -; clone_size: -
cdr3_nt: TGTGCCTGGAGCCCCGGCCCCTTCCTCGGGGAGCTGTTTTTT; cdr3_aa: CAWSPGPFLGELFF; j_call: TRBJ2-2; v_call: TRBV30; d_call: -; clone_size: -
cdr3_nt: TGTGCCAGCAGTTACTCTATGGGTGATGAGCAGTTCTTC; cdr3_aa: CASSYSMGDEQFF; j_call: TRBJ2-1; v_call: TRBV6-6; d_call: -; clone_size: -
cdr3_nt: TGTGCCAGCAGCCCCGGGGTGAATTGGAATCAGCCCCAGCATTTT; cdr3_aa: CASSPGVNWNQPQHF; j_call: TRBJ1-5; v_call: TRBV9; d_call: -; clone_size: -
cdr3_nt: TGTGCCTGGAGTGGAGACGTCACTGAAGCTTTCTTT; cdr3_aa: CAWSGDVTEAFF; j_call: TRBJ1-1; v_call: TRBV30; d_call: -; clone_size: -
cdr3_nt: TGTGCCAGCAGTGAACAACAGGGTGCTGGAAACACCATATATTTT; cdr3_aa: CASSEQQGAGNTIYF; j_call: TRBJ1-3; v_call: TRBV25-1; d_call: -; clone_size: -
cdr3_nt: TGTGCCACCAGTGATAGCAGGAACACTGAAGCTTTCTTT; cdr3_aa: CATSDSRNTEAFF; j_call: TRBJ1-1; v_call: TRBV24-1; d_call: -; clone_size: -
cdr3_nt: TGTGCCAGCAGCCGGGGGGCAATTCGGTCTGAGCAGTTCTTC; cdr3_aa: CASSRGAIRSEQFF; j_call: TRBJ2-1; v_call: TRBV7-2; d_call: -; clone_size: -
cdr3_nt: TGTGCCAGCAGCTTGCGTTCTGGCAGCTACTATGGCTACACCTTC; cdr3_aa: CASSLRSGSYYGYTF; j_call: TRBJ1-2; v_call: TRBV5-8; d_call: -; clone_size: -
cdr3_nt: TGTGCCAGCAGCTTACCCTCGACAGGGAGGAATGAGCAGTTCTTC; cdr3_aa: CASSLPSTGRNEQFF; j_call: TRBJ2-1; v_call: TRBV5-5; d_call: -; clone_size: -
cdr3_nt: TGTGCCACCAGATTGTCGAGCGCAGATACGCAGTATTTT; cdr3_aa: CATRLSSADTQYF; j_call: TRBJ2-3; v_call: TRBV6-5; d_call: -; clone_size: -
cdr3_nt: TGTGCCAGCAGCATAAAGGACAGGTTCACTGAAGCTTTCTTT; cdr3_aa: CASSIKDRFTEAFF; j_call: TRBJ1-1; v_call: TRBV5-6; d_call: TRBD1; clone_size: -
cdr3_nt: TGTGCCATCAGTATGGCCCTAGGTGAGCAGTTCTTC; cdr3_aa: CAISMALGEQFF; j_call: TRBJ2-1; v_call: TRBV10-3; d_call: -; clone_size: -
cdr3_nt: TGTGCCAGCAGCCGGGGATATAACTCTGGGGCCAACGTCCTGACTTTC; cdr3_aa: CASSRGYNSGANVLTF; j_call: TRBJ2-6; v_call: TRBV5-4; d_call: -; clone_size: once
cdr3_nt: TGTGCCAGCAGCTCGGGACGGATGTACGAGCAGTACTTC; cdr3_aa: CASSSGRMYEQYF; j_call: TRBJ2-7; v_call: TRBV7-8; d_call: -; clone_size: -
cdr3_nt: TGCAGCGTTGCCGGGACTAGCGGGGGCCGAGGCAATGAGCAGTTCTTC; cdr3_aa: CSVAGTSGGRGNEQFF; j_call: TRBJ2-1; v_call: TRBV29-1; d_call: TRBD2; clone_size: -
cdr3_nt: TGTGCCTGGAGGGTGACTACTGTGAATGAGCAGTTCTTC; cdr3_aa: CAWRVTTVNEQFF; j_call: TRBJ2-1; v_call: TRBV30; d_call: -; clone_size: -
cdr3_nt: TGTGCCAGCAGCTTAGGGGGGCTGGGCACCGGGGAGCTGTTTTTT; cdr3_aa: CASSLGGLGTGELFF; j_call: TRBJ2-2; v_call: TRBV7-3; d_call: -; clone_size: once
cdr3_nt: TGTGCCAGCAGCGTAACAGGGGGCCGGGACGAGCAGTACTTC; cdr3_aa: CASSVTGGRDEQYF; j_call: TRBJ2-7; v_call: TRBV9; d_call: TRBD1; clone_size: -
cdr3_nt: TGTGCCTGGAGCGTTGGGACTTCCACAACTAATGAAAAACTGTTTTTT; cdr3_aa: CAWSVGTSTTNEKLFF; j_call: TRBJ1-4; v_call: TRBV30; d_call: -; clone_size: -
cdr3_nt: TGTGCCAGCAGTTTACCGCTAGCGGGGGAGTACAATGAGCAGTTCTTC; cdr3_aa: CASSLPLAGEYNEQFF; j_call: TRBJ2-1; v_call: TRBV28; d_call: TRBD2; clone_size: -
cdr3_nt: TGTGCCAGCTCACAGATTCCGAGGACAGGGATTTACGAGCAGTACTTC; cdr3_aa: CASSQIPRTGIYEQYF; j_call: TRBJ2-7; v_call: TRBV18; d_call: TRBD1; clone_size: -
cdr3_nt: TGTGCCAGCAAGATCGTGACAGATACGCAGTATTTT; cdr3_aa: CASKIVTDTQYF; j_call: TRBJ2-3; v_call: TRBV12-3/TRBV12-4; d_call: -; clone_size: -
cdr3_nt: TGTGCCAGCAGTGACCCGGTGGGGCCCCCGCAGTCCCAGCATTTT; cdr3_aa: CASSDPVGPPQSQHF; j_call: TRBJ1-5; v_call: TRBV6-1; d_call: -; clone_size: -
cdr3_nt: TGTGCCAGCAGTTTGGGTGGGGGCCCCGGTGGCACTGAAGCTTTCTTT; cdr3_aa: CASSLGGGPGGTEAFF; j_call: TRBJ1-1; v_call: TRBV28; d_call: -; clone_size: -
cdr3_nt: TGTGCCAGCAGTTACAGGGGTAGAGACACTGAAGCTTTCTTT; cdr3_aa: CASSYRGRDTEAFF; j_call: TRBJ1-1; v_call: TRBV6-5; d_call: -; clone_size: -
cdr3_nt: TGTGCCAGCAGTTCTGGACAGGGAAGGTTCGACGAGCAGTACTTC; cdr3_aa: CASSSGQGRFDEQYF; j_call: TRBJ2-7; v_call: TRBV6-6; d_call: TRBD1; clone_size: -
cdr3_nt: TGTGCCAGCAGCTTATCGGGCGGGGGTTTGAATTCACCCCTCCACTTT; cdr3_aa: CASSLSGGGLNSPLHF; j_call: TRBJ1-6; v_call: TRBV7-2; d_call: -; clone_size: -
cdr3_nt: TGCAGCGTTGATGATCGGGGTCTGACCGAGACCCAGTACTTC; cdr3_aa: CSVDDRGLTETQYF; j_call: TRBJ2-5; v_call: TRBV29-1; d_call: -; clone_size: -
cdr3_nt: TGCGCCAGCAGCCAATGGGCGGTCAGCTCTGGAAACACCATATATTTT; cdr3_aa: CASSQWAVSSGNTIYF; j_call: TRBJ1-3; v_call: TRBV5-1; d_call: -; clone_size: -
cdr3_nt: TGTGCCACCTACAGGGGGCAGAACTATGGCTACACCTTC; cdr3_aa: CATYRGQNYGYTF; j_call: TRBJ1-2; v_call: TRBV19; d_call: TRBD1; clone_size: -
cdr3_nt: TGTGCCAGCAGCTCCGGAGCGAACACTGAAGCTTTCTTT; cdr3_aa: CASSSGANTEAFF; j_call: TRBJ1-1; v_call: TRBV7-3; d_call: -; clone_size: -
cdr3_nt: TGTGCCAGCAGAACAGGGTCCAGCGGGTTTTACGAGCAGTACTTC; cdr3_aa: CASRTGSSGFYEQYF; j_call: TRBJ2-7; v_call: TRBV6-5; d_call: -; clone_size: -
cdr3_nt: TGTGCCATCAGGGGACCTCATGGCTACACCTTC; cdr3_aa: CAIRGPHGYTF; j_call: TRBJ1-2; v_call: TRBV10-3; d_call: -; clone_size: -
cdr3_nt: TGCGCCAGCAGCTTGGGGGGCACACATGGGATAGATACGCAGTATTTT; cdr3_aa: CASSLGGTHGIDTQYF; j_call: TRBJ2-3; v_call: TRBV5-1; d_call: -; clone_size: -
cdr3_nt: TGTGCCAGCAGCTTGAAGGGTGAGCAGTACTTC; cdr3_aa: CASSLKGEQYF; j_call: TRBJ2-7; v_call: TRBV7-9; d_call: -; clone_size: -
cdr3_nt: TGTGCCAGCAGCCTCCGGGACAGGGAATACGAGCAGTACTTC; cdr3_aa: CASSLRDREYEQYF; j_call: TRBJ2-7; v_call: TRBV11-3; d_call: TRBD1; clone_size: -
cdr3_nt: TGCGCCAGCAGCGCACAGGGACAGGGGGCCTCTGGAAACACCATATATTTT; cdr3_aa: CASSAQGQGASGNTIYF; j_call: TRBJ1-3; v_call: TRBV5-1; d_call: TRBD1; clone_size: -
cdr3_nt: TGTGCCAGCTCACCTCAGCGCCTCAATGAGCAGTTCTTC; cdr3_aa: CASSPQRLNEQFF; j_call: TRBJ2-1; v_call: TRBV18; d_call: -; clone_size: -
cdr3_nt: TGTGCCAGCAGCCGGTCCAGGACAGACACCTACGAGCAGTACTTC; cdr3_aa: CASSRSRTDTYEQYF; j_call: TRBJ2-7; v_call: TRBV5-4; d_call: -; clone_size: -
cdr3_nt: TGCGCCAGCAGCTTGGGACAGATTAATTCACCCCTCCACTTT; cdr3_aa: CASSLGQINSPLHF; j_call: TRBJ1-6; v_call: TRBV5-1; d_call: -; clone_size: few
cdr3_nt: TGTGCCAGCAGCCTGGGGCCAGGGGGCGCTTTTGGCGAGCAGTACTTC; cdr3_aa: CASSLGPGGAFGEQYF; j_call: TRBJ2-7; v_call: TRBV11-2; d_call: TRBD1; clone_size: few
cdr3_nt: TGTGCCAGCAGCCCCCTTAGCGGATATGGCTACACCTTC; cdr3_aa: CASSPLSGYGYTF; j_call: TRBJ1-2; v_call: TRBV3-1/TRBV3-2; d_call: -; clone_size: -
cdr3_nt: TGTGCCAGCAGCTTTAGGAGCGGGAGGGTGTCCTACAATGAGCAGTTCTTC; cdr3_aa: CASSFRSGRVSYNEQFF; j_call: TRBJ2-1; v_call: TRBV7-8; d_call: TRBD2; clone_size: once
cdr3_nt: TGTGCCATTGCAAACAGGGGTATGAACACTGAAGCTTTCTTT; cdr3_aa: CAIANRGMNTEAFF; j_call: TRBJ1-1; v_call: TRBV10-3; d_call: TRBD1; clone_size: once
cdr3_nt: TGTGCCATCAGCGCCCCGGACTCTAGCCGGAACAATGAGCAGTTCTTC; cdr3_aa: CAISAPDSSRNNEQFF; j_call: TRBJ2-1; v_call: TRBV10-3; d_call: -; clone_size: -
cdr3_nt: TGTGCCAGCAGCACCAGCGGTAGCTCCTACGAGCAGTACTTC; cdr3_aa: CASSTSGSSYEQYF; j_call: TRBJ2-7; v_call: TRBV7-9; d_call: -; clone_size: -
cdr3_nt: TGTGCCAGCAGCGTTGGGACATCGGCGGATACCCAGTACTTC; cdr3_aa: CASSVGTSADTQYF; j_call: TRBJ2-5; v_call: TRBV9; d_call: -; clone_size: -
cdr3_nt: TGCATTCCTGGCGGCACAGATACGCAGTATTTT; cdr3_aa: CIPGGTDTQYF; j_call: TRBJ2-3; v_call: TRBV20-1; d_call: -; clone_size: -
cdr3_nt: TGTGCCAGCAGCCAAGATCGTATGACCTACTCTGGAAACACCATATATTTT; cdr3_aa: CASSQDRMTYSGNTIYF; j_call: TRBJ1-3; v_call: TRBV4-2; d_call: -; clone_size: -
cdr3_nt: TGTGCCAGCAGCTTACTAGCGGGAGGGCCGATCGGGGAGCTGTTTTTT; cdr3_aa: CASSLLAGGPIGELFF; j_call: TRBJ2-2; v_call: TRBV7-3; d_call: TRBD2; clone_size: -
cdr3_nt: TGTGCCAGCAGCGTAAGACAGGGGGCAAACACCATATATTTT; cdr3_aa: CASSVRQGANTIYF; j_call: TRBJ1-3; v_call: TRBV9; d_call: TRBD1; clone_size: -
cdr3_nt: TGCGCCAGCAGCCCAGCAGCCTCCGGGACAAGGTCAAGGGGGTACAATGAGCAGTTCTTC; cdr3_aa: CASSPAASGTRSRGYNEQFF; j_call: TRBJ2-1; v_call: TRBV4-3; d_call: -; clone_size: -